The TCR beta chain described here comes from a study of blood T cell repertoires in COVID-19. About the study: The United States, Italy and Spain supplied acute and convalescent COVID-19 samples. The cDNA or gDNA used as material had been derived from T cells, B-cell-depleted T cells, or PBMCs.

The CDR3 sequence is 14 residues long. V shed 5 bases and J shed 4 bases, with 14 bases lying between them. Per the germline V gene, CDR1 is KGHSH and CDR2 is LQKENI. Patients from Seattle were sampled longitudinally, starting during active infection. Original processing methods: Estimated nucleated cell counts came from reference gene primer amplification. Using immunoSEQ multiplex PCR, the repertoire was profiled, and TCRdb retains in-frame clones only, with some absent. The V and J calls and clone size were taken over from that table, and D and trimming were inferred from the DNA. The top ten clones hold 1% of a sample with around 49,000 clones, just over 90% of them seen once.

This TCR was recovered from a man in his 60s with COVID-19, enrolled during active disease. The sample consisted of peripheral blood. The chain uses TRBV18 and TRBJ1-1, with TRBD1 as a possible D gene (6 bases). CDR3: CASSIGGASTEAFF. DNA for the CDR3: TGTGCCAGCTCAATAGGGGGGGCGAGCACTGAAGCTTTCTTT.